This T cell receptor (beta chain) was retrieved from a study of T cell responses to AZD1222 COVID-19 vaccine. The CDR3 length is 12 residues. CDR1 and CDR2 from the germline V gene are LGHDT and YNNKEL (reference sequence). The V end was cut by 4 bases, the J end by 9 bases, with 13 bases between. Here immunoSEQ multiplex PCR was the method, and the copy in TCRdb shows in-frame clones only, minus some. Altogether tens of thousands of clones are present, approximately 80% being singletons, with the ten largest covering about 14%. The receptor was derived from an adult who received the AZD1222 COVID-19 vaccine. The sequencing used peripheral blood, collected 28 days after the second AZD1222 dose. The chain couples TRBV3-1 (or the pseudogene TRBV3-2) to TRBJ2-7; D gene uncertain. For the CDR3, the DNA is TGTGCCAGCAGCCTTTTAACCCCGGGGCAGTACTTC. Its protein is CASSLLTPGQYF.